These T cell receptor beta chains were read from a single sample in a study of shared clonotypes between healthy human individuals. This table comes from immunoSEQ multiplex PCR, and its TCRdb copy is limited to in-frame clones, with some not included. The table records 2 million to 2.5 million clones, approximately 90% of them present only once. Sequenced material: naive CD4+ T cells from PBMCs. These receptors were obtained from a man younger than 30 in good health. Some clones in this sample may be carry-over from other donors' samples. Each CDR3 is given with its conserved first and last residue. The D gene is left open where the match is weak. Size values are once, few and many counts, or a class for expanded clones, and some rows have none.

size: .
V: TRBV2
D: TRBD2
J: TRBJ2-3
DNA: TGTGCCAGCAGTTCTAGCGGGAGTCTCGGCACAGATACGCAGTATTTT
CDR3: CASSSSGSLGTDTQYF

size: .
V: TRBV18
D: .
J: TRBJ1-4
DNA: TGTGCCAGCTCAGCGTCCGGGACGGCGAATGAAAAACTGTTTTTT
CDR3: CASSASGTANEKLFF

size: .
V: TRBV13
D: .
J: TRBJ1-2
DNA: TGTGCCAGCAGCTTAGTGACCTATGGCTACACCTTC
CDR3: CASSLVTYGYTF

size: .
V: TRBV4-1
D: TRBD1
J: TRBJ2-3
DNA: TGCGCCAGCAGCTTGGGGGACAGGGGGGCCACAGATACGCAGTATTTT
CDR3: CASSLGDRGATDTQYF

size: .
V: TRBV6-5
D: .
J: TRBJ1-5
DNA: TGTGCCAGCAGTTACCAGAGTGTTGACAATCAGCCCCAGCATTTT
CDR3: CASSYQSVDNQPQHF

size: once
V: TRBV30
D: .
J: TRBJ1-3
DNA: TGTGCCTTCCGGACGGAGTCTGGAAACACCATATATTTT
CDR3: CAFRTESGNTIYF

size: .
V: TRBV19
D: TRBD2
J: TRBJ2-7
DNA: TGTGCCAGTAGTCAGGGACTAGCGGGCCTCTACGAGCAGTACTTC
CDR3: CASSQGLAGLYEQYF

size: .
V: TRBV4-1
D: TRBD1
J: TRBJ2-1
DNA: TGCGCCAGCAGCCAAGGCCGCGTCCTCCGGGACAGACTCAATGAGCAGTTCTTC
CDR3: CASSQGRVLRDRLNEQFF

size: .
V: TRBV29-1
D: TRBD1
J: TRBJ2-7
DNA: TGCAGCGTCATCCAACAGGGGTCCTACGAGCAGTACTTC
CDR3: CSVIQQGSYEQYF

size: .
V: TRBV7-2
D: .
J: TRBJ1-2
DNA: TGTGCCAGCAGCTTAGAGGCAGGGGACGTTAACTATGGCTACACCTTC
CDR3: CASSLEAGDVNYGYTF

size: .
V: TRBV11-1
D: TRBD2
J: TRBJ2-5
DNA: TGTGCCAGCAGCTTAAGTACTAGCGCCGGGGGAGAGACCCAGTACTTC
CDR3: CASSLSTSAGGETQYF

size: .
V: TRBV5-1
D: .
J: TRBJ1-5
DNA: TGCGCCAGCAGCTTAGAAGGACCTGACAATCAGCCCCAGCATTTT
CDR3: CASSLEGPDNQPQHF

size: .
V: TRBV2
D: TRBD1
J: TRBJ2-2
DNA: TGTGCCAGCAGCGCTAGTACAGGGGCTTTTACCGGGGAGCTGTTTTTT
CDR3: CASSASTGAFTGELFF

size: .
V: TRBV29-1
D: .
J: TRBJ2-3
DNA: TGCAGCGTTGAGGTCGTGCCAGGGACCGCGGATACGCAGTATTTT
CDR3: CSVEVVPGTADTQYF

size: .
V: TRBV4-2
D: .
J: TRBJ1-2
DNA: TGTGCCAGCAGCCAAGATCCCCCCCCACTCGGTCCCTATTTTGGCTACACCTTC
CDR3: CASSQDPPPLGPYFGYTF

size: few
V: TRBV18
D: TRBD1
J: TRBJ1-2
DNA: TGTGCCAGCTCACCGGGACAGGGGGCCGGGAGCTACACCTTC
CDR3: CASSPGQGAGSYTF

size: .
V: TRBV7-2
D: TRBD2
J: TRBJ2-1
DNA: TGTGCCAGCAGCCCCGGGACTACAAAATACAATGAGCAGTTCTTC
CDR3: CASSPGTTKYNEQFF

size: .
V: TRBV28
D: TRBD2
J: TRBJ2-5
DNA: TGTGCCAGCAGTGCGGGGACTACTCAAGAGACCCAGTACTTC
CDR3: CASSAGTTQETQYF

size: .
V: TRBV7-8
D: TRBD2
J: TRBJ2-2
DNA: TGTGCCAGCAGCGGGACTAGTATTACTGGGGAGCTGTTTTTT
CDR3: CASSGTSITGELFF

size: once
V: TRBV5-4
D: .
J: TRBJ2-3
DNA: TGTGCCAGCAGCCACACGGGACATAACACAGATACGCAGTATTTT
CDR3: CASSHTGHNTDTQYF

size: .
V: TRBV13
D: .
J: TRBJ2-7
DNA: TGTGCCAGCAGCTCTTTAACAACCACAGGGCGTGGAGTCTACGAGCAGTACTTC
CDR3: CASSSLTTTGRGVYEQYF

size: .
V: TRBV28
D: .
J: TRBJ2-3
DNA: TGTGCCAGCAGTCCCCGGGCGGGTAGCACAGATACGCAGTATTTT
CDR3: CASSPRAGSTDTQYF

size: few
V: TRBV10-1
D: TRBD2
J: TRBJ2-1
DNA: TGCGCCAGCTCCTCGGGAGGACTCAATGAGCAGTTCTTC
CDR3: CASSSGGLNEQFF

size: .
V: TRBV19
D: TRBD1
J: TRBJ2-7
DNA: TGTGCCAGTTCGACAGGGGGGACCTACGAGCAGTACTTC
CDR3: CASSTGGTYEQYF

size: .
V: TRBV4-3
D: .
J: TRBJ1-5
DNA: TGCGCCAGCAGCCAACCCCAGGGGCCGCCGTCTTTGTATAGCAATCAGCCCCAGCATTTT
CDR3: CASSQPQGPPSLYSNQPQHF

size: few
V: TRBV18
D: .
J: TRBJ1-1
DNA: TGTGCCAGCTCACCAAACGTTCAACAGATCACTGAAGCTTTCTTT
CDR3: CASSPNVQQITEAFF

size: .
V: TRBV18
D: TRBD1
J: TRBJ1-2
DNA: TGTGCCAGCTCACCATGGACAGGGATGGAAGGCTACACCTTC
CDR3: CASSPWTGMEGYTF

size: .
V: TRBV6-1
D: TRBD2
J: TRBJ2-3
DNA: TGTGCCAGCAGTGAACGGGACGGGAGGAAACCAGATACGCAGTATTTT
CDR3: CASSERDGRKPDTQYF

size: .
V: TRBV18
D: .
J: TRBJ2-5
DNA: TGTGCCAGCTCACCACAAGACGGTCAAGAGACCCAGTACTTC
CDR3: CASSPQDGQETQYF

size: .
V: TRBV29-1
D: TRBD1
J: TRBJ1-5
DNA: TGCAGCGTTTCGACAGGGCAGCCCCAGCATTTT
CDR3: CSVSTGQPQHF

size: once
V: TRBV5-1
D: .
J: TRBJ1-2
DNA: TGCGCCAGCAGCTTCGGGGGCCTTAACTATGGCTACACCTTC
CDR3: CASSFGGLNYGYTF

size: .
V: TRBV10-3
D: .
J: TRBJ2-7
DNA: TGTGCCATCCTCTCGGGGTATGGGTACGAGCAGTACTTC
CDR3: CAILSGYGYEQYF

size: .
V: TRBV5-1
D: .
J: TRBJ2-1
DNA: TGCGCCAGCAGCTTGGCCCCATTGAGCTCCTACAATGAGCAGTTCTTC
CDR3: CASSLAPLSSYNEQFF

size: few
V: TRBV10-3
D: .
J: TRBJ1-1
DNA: TGTGCCATCAGTGAGGGGTTGGGGGACACTGAAGCTTTCTTT
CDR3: CAISEGLGDTEAFF

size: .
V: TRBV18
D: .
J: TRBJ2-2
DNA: TGTGCCAGCTCACCCCTGGGGCAGTACACCGGGGAGCTGTTTTTT
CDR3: CASSPLGQYTGELFF

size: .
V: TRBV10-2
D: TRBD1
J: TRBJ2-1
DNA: TGCGCCAGCGGACAGGCGCCCTACAATGAGCAGTTCTTC
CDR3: CASGQAPYNEQFF

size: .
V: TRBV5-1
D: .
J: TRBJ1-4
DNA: TGCGCCAGCAGCTTGGGGGCGGCAAATGAAAAACTGTTTTTT
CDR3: CASSLGAANEKLFF

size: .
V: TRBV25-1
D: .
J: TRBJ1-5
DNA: TGTGCCAGCAGTGGGCAGCCGGATCAGCCCCAGCATTTT
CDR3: CASSGQPDQPQHF

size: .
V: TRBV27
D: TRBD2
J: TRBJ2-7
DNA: TGTGCCAGCAGTTCGTGGCGGGAGGGCTACGAGCAGTACTTC
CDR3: CASSSWREGYEQYF

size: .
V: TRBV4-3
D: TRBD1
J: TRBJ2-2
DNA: TGCGCCAGCAGCCTCGGACAGGGGGCCTACGGGGAGCTGTTTTTT
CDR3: CASSLGQGAYGELFF